The entry below describes one T cell receptor beta chain. The antigen remains unidentified. This entry is derived from a study of T cell responses to AZD1222 COVID-19 vaccine. Study findings and constraints: Nearly half of spike-specific TCRs reportedly target variant regions that are unmutated in the B.1.351 and B.1.1.7 variants.

Clones were sequenced by immunoSEQ multiplex PCR, and TCRdb holds only the in-frame ones, with some missing. Of around 80,000 clones listed, 80% to 90% were seen once; the top ten hold over 9.5%. V dropped 6 bases and J dropped 3; count of bases not matched to a gene: 8. Germline V lookup: CDR1 LGHNT, CDR2 FRNRAP. The CDR3 covers 15 residues. The chain carries TRBV12-5 and TRBJ2-1; 7 nucleotides align to TRBD1. The sample in question was peripheral blood, obtained 28 days after the second AZD1222 dose. The TCR originated in an adult who received the AZD1222 COVID-19 vaccine. CDR3: CASGETGQHYNEQFF. The CDR3 coding sequence is TGTGCTAGTGGGGAAACGGGACAGCACTACAATGAGCAGTTCTTC.